Sequencing of this TCR beta chain was carried out in a study of shared clonotypes between healthy human individuals. Findings and caveats of the study: Though the depth was large, rarefaction showed that sorted-subset sequencing was incomplete. An anticipated effect of sequencing depth on clonotype sharing among donors was recognized.

Trimming cost V 2 bases and J 6 bases, with 14 bases left between them. Germline V gene lookup returns CDR1 LGHNT and CDR2 FRNRAP. The CDR3 is made up of 14 amino acids. The authors split each subset's genomic DNA evenly across several immunoSEQ plates. Repertoires were generated with immunoSEQ multiplex PCR, while TCRdb's copy carries only in-frame clones and drops some. The sample lists about 2 million clones, about 95% occurring once. A note on this clone: Its target is unknown.

CD8 cells regarded as naive lacked CD45RO, were positively chosen for CCR7, and omitted terminally differentiated effector memory CD45RA+ cells. Sample: naive CD8+ T cells sorted from blood. The clonotype was recovered from a man aged 18 to 30 in good health. The rearrangement joins TRBV12-5 to TRBJ2-7; D is possibly TRBD1 (5 bases). The CDR3 protein is CASGLSRALSEQYF. In DNA, the CDR3 is TGTGCTAGTGGTTTGTCCAGGGCTCTATCCGAGCAGTACTTC.